The sequence of this TCR beta chain was determined in a study of cytomegalovirus exposure and HLA in healthy donors. The CDR3 contains 16 residues. V lost 2 bases to trimming and J lost 4 bases, with 18 bases between them. Germline-derived CDR1 and CDR2 are SGDLS and YYNGEE. PCR amplification relied on 60 Vbeta primers (plus 13 Jbeta primers). Using immunoSEQ multiplex PCR, the repertoire was profiled, and TCRdb retains in-frame clones only, with some absent. This table holds around 130,000 clones, just under 80% found once. The sequencing input was PBMCs. The clonotype was recovered from a woman aged 40 to 49 in good health and CMV-seronegative. The V call is TRBV9, the J call TRBJ1-2; D gene unclear. CDR3 residues: CASSVLTSPEVYGYTF. CDR3 bases: TGTGCCAGCAGCGTGCTAACTTCGCCGGAGGTCTATGGCTACACCTTC.